A single sample gave rise to the 7 T cell receptor beta chains below, sequenced in a study of cytomegalovirus exposure and HLA in healthy donors. 13 Jbeta primers and 60 Vbeta primers were used for the PCR. Repertoires were generated with immunoSEQ multiplex PCR, while TCRdb's copy carries only in-frame clones and drops some. The table records around 100,000 clones, about 80% of them present only once. Sequenced sample: PBMCs. The receptors derive from a man aged 40-49 years in good health and CMV-seronegative.

V and J are TRBV15 and TRBJ1-3, with D tentatively TRBD1 (6 bases). V was pared by 3 bases and J by 4 bases, with 16 bases between. From germline, CDR1 is LNHNV and CDR2 YYDKDF (reference sequence). This CDR3 spans 16 amino acids. The CDR3 spells CATSSINQGRGNTIYF. As DNA, the CDR3 is TGTGCCACCAGCAGCATTAACCAGGGGAGAGGAAACACCATATATTTT.

This clone came up a few times. This chain uses TRBV27 with TRBJ1-4; unclear D gene. This CDR3 has 16 residues. The germline V and J ends were trimmed by 5 bases and 8 bases, with 21 bases remaining between them. Germline CDR1 reads MNHEY; CDR2 reads SMNVEV (reference sequence). The CDR3 loop is CASSPSQVDAFEKLFF. The CDR3 nucleotides are TGTGCCAGCAGTCCGTCCCAGGTCGACGCCTTCGAAAAACTGTTTTTT.

This chain connects TRBV5-8 to TRBJ2-7; D uncertain. There are 15 residues in the CDR3. CDR1 and CDR2 (germline): SGHTS, YDEGEE. V lost 0 bases, J lost 3 bases, and 13 bases lay in between. CDR3 DNA: TGTGCCAGCAGCTTGGCCGGGTCTGATGGCTACGAGCAGTACTTC. Amino acid sequence: CASSLAGSDGYEQYF.

The rearrangement joins TRBV30 to TRBJ1-2, with no clear D. The germline V gene has CDR1 GTSNPN and CDR2 SVGIG (reference sequence). The CDR3 length is 12 residues. V lost 3 bases and J 2 bases, leaving 7 bases between the germline ends. The CDR3 sequence: CAWSEKNYGYTF. CDR3 bases: TGTGCCTGGAGCGAGAAGAACTATGGCTACACCTTC.

V and J are TRBV29-1 and TRBJ1-3; D remains unclear. Trimming cost V 7 bases and J 0 bases, with 13 bases left between them. This CDR3 is built from 14 residues. Germline lookup yields CDR1 SQVTM and CDR2 ANQGSEA. CDR3 nucleotides: TGCAGCGGAATAACCGGGAGCTCTGGAAACACCATATATTTT. Protein sequence: CSGITGSSGNTIYF.

A few counts support this clone. The chain employs TRBV12-5 and TRBJ2-1; 12 nucleotides align to TRBD2. This CDR3 has 17 residues. Germline trimming cut 1 base from V and 6 bases from J; bases unmatched to any gene: 7. The V gene's germline CDR1 is LGHNT and CDR2 FRNRAP. The CDR3 loop reads CASGLGTLAGGSNEQFF. CDR3 sequence (DNA): TGTGCTAGTGGTTTGGGAACCCTAGCGGGGGGGAGCAATGAGCAGTTCTTC.

The table lists this clone with a count of one. V gene TRBV7-7 combines with J gene TRBJ2-7, with 9 positions matching TRBD1. Germline CDR1 and CDR2: SSHAT and FNYEAQ (reference sequence). V shed 4 bases and J 2 bases; nucleotides not matched to a gene: 9. The CDR3 consists of 16 residues. The CDR3 DNA reads TGTGCCAGCAGCTCGGGACAGGGAATTGGGCCCTACGAGCAGTACTTC. It translates to CASSSGQGIGPYEQYF.